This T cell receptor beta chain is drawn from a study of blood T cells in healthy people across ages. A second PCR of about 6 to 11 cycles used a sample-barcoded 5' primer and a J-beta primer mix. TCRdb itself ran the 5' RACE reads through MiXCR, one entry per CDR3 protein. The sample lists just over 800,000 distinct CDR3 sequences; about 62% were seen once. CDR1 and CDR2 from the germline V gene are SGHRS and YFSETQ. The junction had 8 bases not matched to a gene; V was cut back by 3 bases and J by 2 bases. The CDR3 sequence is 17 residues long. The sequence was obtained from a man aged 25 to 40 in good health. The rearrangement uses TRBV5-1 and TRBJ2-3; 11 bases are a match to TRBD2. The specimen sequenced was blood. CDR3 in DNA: TGCGCCAGCAGCTGGATAACTAGCGGGGGCCCCACAGATACGCAGTATTTT. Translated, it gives CASSWITSGGPTDTQYF. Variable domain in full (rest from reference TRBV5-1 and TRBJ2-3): KAGVTQTPRYLIKTRGQQVTLSCSPISGHRSVSWYQQTPGQGLQFLFEYFSETQRNKGNFPGRFSGRQFSNSRSEMNVSTLELGDSALYLCASSWITSGGPTDTQYFGPGTRLTVL.